Each of the 2 T cell receptor beta chains below was sequenced from the same sample in a study of PD-1 blockade in classical Hodgkin lymphoma. Generated by immunoSEQ multiplex PCR, the TCRdb table keeps only in-frame clones and is missing some. The sample shows approximately 27,000 clones, roughly nine tenths of them seen only once. Time point denoted: newly diagnosed, previously untreated cHL patient sample. Using magnetic negative selection, the CD4+ T cells were separated out of thawed PBMCs. Sequenced material: CD4+ T cells from blood. Receptors were obtained from a human donor with classical Hodgkin lymphoma.

This chain joins TRBV10-2 and TRBJ1-5; 9 bases are a match to TRBD1. The germline gives CDR1 WSHSY, CDR2 SAAADI. There are 14 residues in the CDR3. J lost 4 bases, V lost 5 bases, and 3 bases had no gene match. The CDR3 DNA reads TGCGCCAGCAGTACGACAGGGGGGAATCAGCCCCAGCATTTT. It specifies CASSTTGGNQPQHF.

The genes are TRBV19 and TRBJ2-2; no definite D call. The CDR3 has 14 amino acids. Germline V CDR1 and CDR2: LNHDA, SQIVND (reference sequence). The germline V and J ends were trimmed by 4 bases and 1 base, with 7 bases remaining between them. CDR3 coding DNA: TGTGCCAGTAGTACGCAGTTGAACACCGGGGAGCTGTTTTTT. This encodes CASSTQLNTGELFF. Full variable domain (remainder filled in from reference TRBV19 and TRBJ2-2): DGGITQSPKYLFRKEGQNVTLSCEQNLNHDAMYWYRQDPGQGLRLIYYSQIVNDFQKGDIAEGYSVSREKKESFPLTVTSAQKNPTAFYLCASSTQLNTGELFFGEGSRLTVL.